Following are 24 T cell receptor beta chains from one sample sequenced in a study of hypomethylating agent response in myelodysplastic syndrome (dated by TCRdb to about 2021). The protocol used for the library was the immunoSEQ multiplex PCR assay. In its TCRdb copy, this immuneACCESS table keeps in-frame sequences only and misses some clones. Where compared with another copy, unresolved V genes explain less than half of these, and the others have no known cause. This sample gives 2,000 or so clones in total; 70% to 90% of them show up just once. Under 25% of the sample belongs to the ten largest clones. The specimen was bone marrow, collected before or after starting hypomethylating agent treatment for myelodysplastic syndrome (not recorded which). All receptors derive from a human donor with myelodysplastic syndrome.

The rearrangement uses TRBV27 and TRBJ1-1; D uncertain. Trimming took off 2 bases at V and 0 bases at J, with 10 bases between the two ends. The germline CDR1 and CDR2 sequences are MNHEY and SMNVEV (reference sequence). The CDR3 consists of 15 residues. Here the CDR3 DNA reads TGTGCCAGCAGTTTAGCCGGGTCCATGAACACTGAAGCTTTCTTT. Encoded protein: CASSLAGSMNTEAFF.

V usage is TRBV11-1 and J usage is TRBJ2-3; D uncertain. CDR1 and CDR2 from the germline V gene are SGHAT and FQDESV (reference sequence). V was shortened by 7 bases and J by 5 bases, with 16 bases between the two germline ends. This CDR3 is built from 14 residues. CDR3 nucleotide sequence: TGTGCCAGCACCATTAGTGAGATTGGAGATACGCAGTATTTT. This translates into CASTISEIGDTQYF.

The chain couples TRBV7-8 to TRBJ2-1; a weak D match, TRBD2 (6 bases). CDR3 length: 13 residues. V lost 3 bases and J 5 bases, leaving 8 bases between the germline ends. Germline CDR1 is SGHVS and CDR2 is FQNEAQ. CDR3 protein: CASSFGEDNEQFF. The CDR3 DNA is TGTGCCAGCAGCTTCGGGGAGGACAATGAGCAGTTCTTC.

DNA for the CDR3: TGTGCCAGCAGCCAGACAGGGAATAATGAAAAACTGTTTTTT. Translating it yields CASSQTGNNEKLFF. This rearrangement joins TRBV7-2 to TRBJ1-4, with 7 bases aligning to TRBD1. The length of the CDR3 is 14 residues. V trimming: 5 bases; J trimming: 4 bases; junction bases outside the gene matches: 4. Germline V gives CDR1 SGHTA, CDR2 FQGNSA.

The chain links TRBV5-5 to TRBJ1-1; TRBD1 matches 9 bases. Germline-derived CDR1 and CDR2 are SGHKS and YYEKEE (reference sequence). V trimming: 4 bases; J trimming: 3 bases; junction bases outside the gene matches: 1. The length of the CDR3 is 13 residues. This CDR3 is CASSRTGDTEAFF. The DNA of the CDR3 is TGTGCCAGCAGCCGGACAGGGGACACTGAAGCTTTCTTT.

The V call is TRBV5-5, the J call TRBJ2-3; D is perhaps TRBD2 (5 bases). Germline V gene lookup returns CDR1 SGHKS and CDR2 YYEKEE (reference sequence). This CDR3 has 15 amino acids. Trimming pared 3 bases from V and 6 bases from J, leaving 17 bases between. As DNA, the CDR3 is TGTGCCAGCAGCTCCGTCAACAAACCGGGGGATACGCAGTATTTT. This sequence encodes CASSSVNKPGDTQYF.

The chain couples TRBV14 to TRBJ1-4; 7 bases line up with TRBD1. The J segment lost 6 bases and the V segment lost 4 bases, leaving 5 bases of the junction unmatched. The CDR3 covers 14 residues. The V gene's germline CDR1 is SGHDN and CDR2 FVKESK. The CDR3 DNA reads as TGTGCCAGCAGCCCGACAGGGCTAGATGAAAAACTGTTTTTT. Its translation: CASSPTGLDEKLFF. Complete variable domain (other parts from reference TRBV14 and TRBJ1-4): EAGVTQFPSHSVIEKGQTVTLRCDPISGHDNLYWYRRVMGKEIKFLLHFVKESKQDESGMPNNRFLAERTGGTYSTLKVQPAELEDSGVYFCASSPTGLDEKLFFGSGTQLSVL.

The J gene is TRBJ2-5, the V gene TRBV7-2; the match to TRBD1 covers 7 bases. Germline loops: CDR1 SGHTA, CDR2 FQGNSA. This CDR3 is built from 15 residues. The V and J ends lost 0 bases and 0 bases, in that order; junction bases with no gene match: 1. The CDR3 nucleotides read TGTGCCAGCAGCTTAGCACAGGGGTACCAAGAGACCCAGTACTTC. As protein: CASSLAQGYQETQYF.

The chain carries TRBV7-9 and TRBJ2-3; D perhaps matches TRBD2 (6 bases). Per the germline V gene, CDR1 is SEHNR and CDR2 is FQNEAQ (reference sequence). V lost 6 bases and J lost 3, with 16 bases in between. This CDR3 is 15 amino acids long. CDR3 bases: TGTGCCAGCAGTTCTAGACTAGAGGTAACAGATACGCAGTATTTT. Its protein product is CASSSRLEVTDTQYF.

V usage is TRBV5-1 and J usage is TRBJ2-2; D gene uncertain. Deletions cut 1 base from V and 0 bases from J, with 7 bases between. This CDR3 has 15 residues. CDR1 is SGHRS, CDR2 YFSETQ, per germline. The CDR3 bases are TGCGCCAGCAGCTTGTCCACTGCGAACACCGGGGAGCTGTTTTTT. Translating gives CASSLSTANTGELFF.

This clone was counted once. The J gene is TRBJ2-7, the V gene TRBV7-6, with D possibly being TRBD1 (6 bases). V was pared by 6 bases and J by 5 bases, with 11 bases between. Germline V gene data show CDR1 as SGHVS and CDR2 as FNYEAQ. This CDR3 comprises 12 residues. The CDR3 is CASSPTGNEQYF. The CDR3 nucleotides are TGTGCCAGCAGTCCCACAGGGAACGAGCAGTACTTC.

This clone was counted between two and nine times. This sequence joins TRBV20-1 and TRBJ1-5; D remains unclear. CDR1 and CDR2 from the germline V gene are DFQATT and SNEGSKA (reference sequence). Between the trimmed V and J ends, which lost 4 bases and 6 bases, there was a span of 4 bases. The CDR3 length is 10 residues. The CDR3 DNA follows: TGCAGTGCTATCGGTCAGCCCCAGCATTTT. Translation: CSAIGQPQHF.

V and J are TRBV27 and TRBJ2-3; D is tentatively TRBD1 or TRBD2 (6 bases each). V shed 5 bases and J shed 5 bases, with 14 bases lying between them. Germline assignment: CDR1 MNHEY and CDR2 SMNVEV (reference sequence). The CDR3 contains 14 residues. This chain's CDR3 is CASSGGTRGDTQYF. The CDR3 DNA follows: TGTGCCAGCAGTGGCGGGACACGCGGAGATACGCAGTATTTT.

The chain recombines TRBV19 with TRBJ1-2; TRBD1 agrees at 10 bases. CDR3 length equals 14 residues. CDR1 and CDR2 from the germline V gene are LNHDA and SQIVND (reference sequence). The J segment lost 4 bases and the V segment lost 7 bases, leaving 6 bases of the junction unmatched. The CDR3 spells CASNLGTGVYGYTF. The CDR3 nucleotides are TGTGCCAGTAACCTCGGGACAGGGGTCTATGGCTACACCTTC.

The genes are TRBV5-4 and TRBJ2-5; 9 bases match TRBD2. The CDR3 is made up of 15 amino acids. The V gene's germline CDR1 is SGHNT and CDR2 YYREEE (reference sequence). Trimming cost V 4 bases and J 2 bases; bases outside gene matches: 6. DNA of the CDR3: TGTGCCAGCAGCCCGGGCGGGGGGGGACAAGAGACCCAGTACTTC. Translating it yields CASSPGGGGQETQYF.

V usage is TRBV19 and J usage is TRBJ1-5; no clear D gene. The CDR3 runs 12 residues. CDR1 and CDR2 (germline): LNHDA, SQIVND (reference sequence). The germline V and J ends were trimmed by 7 bases and 7 bases, with 11 bases remaining between them. Here the CDR3 reads CASKLSGQPQHF. The DNA of the CDR3 is TGTGCCAGTAAACTAAGCGGGCAGCCCCAGCATTTT.

As concerns this clone: Germline and junction disagree at one end, which may indicate a read error. V and J are TRBV7-7 and TRBJ2-1; D tentatively reads TRBD1 or TRBD2 (5 bases each). The V gene's germline CDR1 is SSHAT and CDR2 FNYEAQ (reference sequence). The CDR3 is made up of 15 amino acids. The CDR3 reads CASSLQDFGDNEQFF. CDR3 coding DNA: TGTGCTAGCAGCTTACAGGACTTTGGGGACAATGAGCAGTTCTTC. The variable domain in full, completed from reference TRBV7-7 and TRBJ2-1, reads GAGVSQSPRYKVTKRGQDVTLRCDPISSHATLYWYQQALGQGPEFLTYFNYEAQPDKSGLPSDRFSAERPEGSISTLTIQRTEQRDSAMYRCASSLQDFGDNEQFFGPGTRLTVL.

The chain uses TRBV9 and TRBJ2-3; D unresolved. Trimming stripped 3 bases from V and 11 bases from J, with 10 bases between. Germline values: CDR1 SGDLS, CDR2 YYNGEE. The CDR3 covers 11 residues. The CDR3 loop reads CASSASRQQYF. Here the CDR3 DNA reads TGTGCCAGCAGCGCCTCGCGGCAGCAGTATTTT.

The chain has TRBV19 and TRBJ2-2, with TRBD2 matching over 8 bases. CDR3 length: 14 residues. With 11 bases clipped from V and 5 bases from J, the junction kept 10 bases outside the gene matches. Per the germline V gene, CDR1 is LNHDA and CDR2 is SQIVND (reference sequence). DNA for the CDR3: TGTGCCTCCAGGGCCAGCGGGGGAACCGGGGAGCTGTTTTTT. Translated: CASRASGGTGELFF.

The chain employs TRBV7-9 and TRBJ2-7, with 11 positions matching TRBD1. The germline gives CDR1 SEHNR, CDR2 FQNEAQ (reference sequence). The CDR3 covers 13 residues. V shed 11 bases and J 6 bases; nucleotides not matched to a gene: 9. The CDR3 nucleotides read TGTGCCTCTATAGGGACAGGGGGAGGCGAGCAGTACTTC. This translates into CASIGTGGGEQYF.

This clone was seen a handful of times. The V and J genes are TRBV27 and TRBJ1-6; D is perhaps TRBD1 (6 bases). This CDR3 comprises 15 residues. With 7 bases removed from V and 5 bases from J, the gap between germline ends came to 15 bases. Germline CDR1 is MNHEY and CDR2 is SMNVEV (reference sequence). CDR3 nucleotide sequence: TGTGCCAGCACCGGGAACAGGGCCGATAATTCACCCCTCCACTTT. The encoded protein is CASTGNRADNSPLHF.

The chain joins TRBV30 to TRBJ2-1; 11 bases line up with TRBD2. Germline V gene sequence: CDR1 GTSNPN, CDR2 SVGIG (reference sequence). The CDR3 extends over 16 amino acids. Trimming took 2 bases from V and 10 from J; bases not matched to a gene: 13. CDR3 DNA sequence: TGTGCCTGGAGTCCGAGTAGCGGGAGGGCCCCAGGGGAGCAGTTCTTC. Its protein product is CAWSPSSGRAPGEQFF.

The chain uses TRBV2 and TRBJ2-3; D is unresolved. V gave up 2 bases and J gave up 5 bases, with 20 bases separating them. CDR1 SNHLY and CDR2 FYNNEI come from the germline V gene. The CDR3 loop spans 17 amino acids. CDR3: CASSELATGYLGDTQYF. In nucleotides, the CDR3 is TGTGCCAGCAGTGAACTCGCGACTGGCTACCTAGGAGATACGCAGTATTTT.

This chain connects TRBV25-1 to TRBJ1-5, with a tentative D call TRBD1 (5 bases). CDR1 and CDR2 from the germline V gene are MGHDK and SYGVNS. V was shortened by 4 bases and J by 5 bases, with 9 bases between the two germline ends. This CDR3 is 13 amino acids long. CDR3 sequence: CASSAQTDQPQHF. In DNA form, the CDR3 reads TGTGCCAGCAGTGCACAGACAGATCAGCCCCAGCATTTT. The full variable domain, its missing parts supplied by reference TRBV25-1 and TRBJ1-5, is EADIYQTPRYLVIGTGKKITLECSQTMGHDKMYWYQQDPGMELHLIHYSYGVNSTEKGDLSSESTVSRIRTEHFPLTLESARPSHTSQYLCASSAQTDQPQHFGDGTRLSIL.